The 24 T cell receptor beta chains below were found in one sample sequenced in a study of blood T cell repertoires in COVID-19 (dated by TCRdb to 2018 to 2020). Libraries were built with the immunoSEQ multiplex PCR assay. TCRdb holds this immuneACCESS table with in-frame rearrangements only. Some clones are missing; in checked studies, unresolved V genes explain under half, and the rest has no known cause. This sample has about 210,000 clones in its table, and around 81% of those were observed once. The leading ten clones occupy approximately 9% of the sample. The specimen sequenced was PBMCs or T cells enriched from blood (not recorded which). These TCRs come from a woman between 50 and 59 years old with acute COVID-19.

This chain connects TRBV7-9 to TRBJ2-3, with D perhaps matching TRBD1 (5 bases). Germline V gene sequence: CDR1 SEHNR, CDR2 FQNEAQ (reference sequence). V dropped 2 bases and J dropped 3 bases, with 9 bases sitting between them. The CDR3 totals 14 residues. Here the CDR3 reads CASSLQGGTDTQYF. In DNA, the CDR3 is TGTGCCAGCAGCTTACAGGGTGGAACAGATACGCAGTATTTT.

The DNA of the CDR3 is TGTGCCAGCAGTTACTCCGCTAGCGGGGGGGCAGTTACGCAGTATTTT. It encodes CASSYSASGGAVTQYF. The chain couples TRBV6-5 to TRBJ2-3, with 12 nucleotides matching TRBD2. From germline, CDR1 is MNHEY and CDR2 SVGAGI. This CDR3 is built from 16 residues. The junction had 6 bases not matched to a gene; V was cut back by 0 bases and J by 8 bases.

This rearrangement joins TRBV18 to TRBJ2-7; 10 nucleotides agree with TRBD1. CDR3 length equals 13 residues. Germline V gives CDR1 KGHSH, CDR2 LQKENI. J was trimmed by 6 bases and V by 6 bases; bases with no gene match: 5. The CDR3 DNA reads as TGTGCCAGCTCGGAAGGACAGGGGGGCGAGCAGTACTTC. As protein: CASSEGQGGEQYF.

This clone has only one observation. The V gene is TRBV10-3, the J gene TRBJ1-4; TRBD1 is a possible D gene (5 bases). Germline CDR1 ENHRY, CDR2 SYGVKD. CDR3 length: 14 amino acids. With 6 bases removed from V and 0 bases from J, the gap between germline ends came to 8 bases. The CDR3 DNA sequence: TGTGCCATCAGCCCAGGGACAACTAATGAAAAACTGTTTTTT. Protein: CAISPGTTNEKLFF.

This clone was seen more than once but under ten times. J is TRBJ2-5 and V is TRBV7-2, with TRBD2 matching 7 bases. The CDR3 loop spans 14 amino acids. Per germline, CDR1 SGHTA and CDR2 FQGNSA. Trimming at V came to 2 bases and at J to 5 bases, leaving 5 bases not matched to a gene. The CDR3 nucleotides read TGTGCCAGCAGCTTAAACGGGGGAGGGGAGACCCAGTACTTC. This codes for CASSLNGGGETQYF.

V gene TRBV28 combines with J gene TRBJ1-5; TRBD1 agrees at 11 bases. This CDR3 has 19 amino acids. The germline gives CDR1 MDHEN, CDR2 SYDVKM. J was trimmed by 2 bases and V by 6 bases; bases with no gene match: 15. The CDR3, as DNA: TGTGCCAGCAGGCCCTTAAGGGACAGGGGGACGAGGCGCAATCAGCCCCAGCATTTT. It codes for CASRPLRDRGTRRNQPQHF.

The CDR3 here is CASSPRGRNNEQFF. In nucleotides, the CDR3 is TGTGCCAGCTCACCCCGGGGGAGGAACAATGAGCAGTTCTTC. The chain couples TRBV18 to TRBJ2-1; a weak D match, TRBD2 (6 bases). CDR1 is KGHSH and CDR2 is LQKENI in the germline V gene. The CDR3 runs to 14 residues. Trimming stripped 3 bases from V and 5 bases from J, with 11 bases between.

The genes are TRBV20-1 and TRBJ2-1; D unclear. This CDR3 spans 12 amino acids. V lost 3 bases, J lost 6 bases, and 9 bases lay in between. The V gene's germline CDR1 is DFQATT and CDR2 SNEGSKA (reference sequence). CDR3 in DNA: TGCAGTGCTAGTCGAGTTAGCAATGAGCAGTTCTTC. Its translation is CSASRVSNEQFF.

The chain links TRBV14 to TRBJ2-7; TRBD2 is a possible D gene (6 bases). This CDR3 has 16 amino acids. The V end was cut by 5 bases, the J end by 9 bases, with 26 bases between. Germline-derived CDR1 and CDR2 are SGHDN and FVKESK. The CDR3 region is CASSKRIGREMGGQYF. The CDR3 coding sequence is TGTGCCAGCAGCAAACGGATCGGCAGGGAGATGGGGGGGCAGTACTTC.

The chain employs TRBV9 and TRBJ2-1, with TRBD2 matching 11 bases. The CDR3 is 16 residues long. V was clipped by 0 bases and J by 3 bases; unmatched bases: 2. Germline V gene sequence: CDR1 SGDLS, CDR2 YYNGEE. CDR3 coding DNA: TGTGCCAGCAGCGTAGGACTAGCGGGATTCTACAATGAGCAGTTCTTC. This codes for CASSVGLAGFYNEQFF.

This chain connects TRBV14 to TRBJ2-5; 7 bases align to TRBD2. Germline loops: CDR1 SGHDN, CDR2 FVKESK. Trimming took 0 bases from V and 0 from J; bases not matched to a gene: 4. CDR3 length: 16 amino acids. The CDR3 bases are TGTGCCAGCAGCCAAGAGCGGGGGACGTACCAAGAGACCCAGTACTTC. The encoded protein is CASSQERGTYQETQYF.

V usage is TRBV30 and J usage is TRBJ1-4, with D tentatively TRBD1 (6 bases). Per germline, CDR1 GTSNPN and CDR2 SVGIG (reference sequence). The CDR3 is made up of 14 amino acids. Trimming left V 2 bases short and J 8 bases short, with 15 bases between. The CDR3 DNA reads TGTGCCTGGAGTCCTACAGGGTTCCAGGAAAAACTGTTTTTT. This sequence encodes CAWSPTGFQEKLFF.

V gene TRBV9 combines with J gene TRBJ1-2; D is possibly TRBD1 (5 bases). Germline values: CDR1 SGDLS, CDR2 YYNGEE. This CDR3 region has 14 residues. V was clipped by 3 bases and J by 7 bases, with 16 bases between them. CDR3 protein: CASSALAGGGGYTF. The CDR3 DNA is TGTGCCAGCAGCGCCCTCGCCGGGGGTGGTGGCTACACCTTC.

CDR3: CASRKDTISTDTQYF. The CDR3 DNA reads as TGTGCCAGCAGAAAAGACACCATAAGCACAGATACGCAGTATTTT. This rearrangement joins TRBV2 to TRBJ2-3; D unresolved. V was cut by 6 bases and J by 0 bases, with 13 bases left in between. Germline assignment: CDR1 SNHLY and CDR2 FYNNEI. This CDR3 comprises 15 residues.

The V call is TRBV4-3, the J call TRBJ2-3, with TRBD2 identical over 8 bases. The CDR3 runs to 16 residues. Germline CDR1 reads LGHNA; CDR2 reads YSLEER. Trimming at V came to 2 bases and at J to 4 bases, leaving 8 bases not matched to a gene. The CDR3 nucleotides are TGCGCCAGCAGCCAACGGGGGGGCGGGTACTCAGATACGCAGTATTTT. Translating it yields CASSQRGGGYSDTQYF.

The chain joins TRBV21-1 to TRBJ2-4; the table's D gene call, TRBD2, was not cross checked with the DNA. TRBV21-1 is a pseudogene segment. This CDR3 contains 15 residues. CDR3 region: CASSGHPTGWDIQYF. The CDR3 coding sequence is TGTGCCAGCAGCGGCCACCCGACGGGTTGGGACATTCAGTACTTC.

The chain employs TRBV3-1 (or the pseudogene TRBV3-2) and TRBJ2-7, with TRBD1 matching 10 bases. Trimming removed 3 bases from V and 1 base from J; junction bases left unmatched: 6. The CDR3 consists of 16 residues. Germline V gene data show CDR1 as LGHDT and CDR2 as YNNKEL (reference sequence). In DNA form, the CDR3 reads TGTGCCAGCAGCCATCGACCGGGACAGGGGTCCTACGAGCAGTACTTC. Its protein product is CASSHRPGQGSYEQYF.

The chain combines TRBV28 with TRBJ2-6, with TRBD1 identical over 7 bases. Trimming removed 6 bases from V and 8 bases from J; junction bases left unmatched: 4. This CDR3 spans 13 amino acids. CDR1 and CDR2 (germline): MDHEN, SYDVKM. The DNA of the CDR3 is TGTGCCAGCAGCTCGGGACAGACCAACGTCCTGACTTTC. Its protein is CASSSGQTNVLTF.

The genes are TRBV28 and TRBJ2-7; D not certain. Germline CDR1 reads MDHEN; CDR2 reads SYDVKM. V lost 3 bases, J lost 4 bases, and 10 bases lay in between. This CDR3 comprises 13 residues. The CDR3 region has the DNA TGTGCCAGCAGTTTGCCCGGAGCATACGAGCAGTACTTC. As protein: CASSLPGAYEQYF.

V is TRBV14 and J is TRBJ1-1; 7 nucleotides align to TRBD1. CDR3 length: 16 residues. With V trimmed by 4 bases and J by 3 bases, 11 bases remained unmatched. Germline V gene sequence: CDR1 SGHDN, CDR2 FVKESK. The CDR3 sequence: CASSLDRDRRDTEAFF. The CDR3 DNA reads TGTGCCAGCAGCCTTGACAGGGACAGAAGGGACACTGAAGCTTTCTTT.

The chain combines TRBV14 with TRBJ1-1; D might be TRBD1 (5 bases). From germline, CDR1 is SGHDN and CDR2 FVKESK. This CDR3 is built from 14 residues. V was cut by 3 bases and J by 8 bases, with 16 bases left in between. The CDR3: CASSQLRWQGEAFF. CDR3 bases: TGTGCCAGCAGCCAGTTGAGATGGCAGGGCGAAGCTTTCTTT.

J is TRBJ1-2 and V is TRBV10-3; D call uncertain. The CDR3 sequence is 12 residues long. Deletions cut 3 bases from V and 1 base from J, with 3 bases between. Germline V gives CDR1 ENHRY, CDR2 SYGVKD. The CDR3 sequence is CAISDGNYGYTF. CDR3 nucleotide sequence: TGTGCCATCAGTGACGGTAACTATGGCTACACCTTC.

The chain carries TRBV11-2 and TRBJ2-5; D not certain. The CDR3 covers 13 residues. Deletions cut 4 bases from V and 0 bases from J, with 6 bases between. Germline CDR1 SGHAT, CDR2 FQNNGV. The CDR3 sequence: CASSSQYQETQYF. The CDR3, as DNA: TGTGCCAGCAGCTCACAGTACCAAGAGACCCAGTACTTC.

This chain joins TRBV7-2 and TRBJ2-3; TRBD1 agrees at 8 bases. The germline V gene has CDR1 SGHTA and CDR2 FQGNSA. J was trimmed by 2 bases and V by 1 base; bases with no gene match: 11. The CDR3 covers 18 residues. CDR3 nucleotide sequence: TGTGCCAGCAGCTTAGGTTCGGCCAGGGGGCTTTCCACAGATACGCAGTATTTT. Translated: CASSLGSARGLSTDTQYF.